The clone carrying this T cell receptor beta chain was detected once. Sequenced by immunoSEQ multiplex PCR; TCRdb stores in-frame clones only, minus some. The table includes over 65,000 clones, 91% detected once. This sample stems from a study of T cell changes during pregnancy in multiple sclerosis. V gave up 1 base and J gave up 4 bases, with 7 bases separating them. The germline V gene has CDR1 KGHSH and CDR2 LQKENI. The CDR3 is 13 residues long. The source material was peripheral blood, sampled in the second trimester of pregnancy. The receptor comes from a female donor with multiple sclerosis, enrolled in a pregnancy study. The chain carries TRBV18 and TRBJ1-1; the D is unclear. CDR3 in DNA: TGTGCCAGCTCACCACAGGGAGGCACTGAAGCTTTCTTT. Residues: CASSPQGGTEAFF.